A single sample is the source of the 32 T cell receptor beta chains below, sequenced in a study of a mutant IDH1 vaccine in newly diagnosed glioma. The data were produced by immunoSEQ multiplex PCR, yet TCRdb's version contains in-frame clones alone and is incomplete. The data hold around 54,000 clones, with approximately 81% observed a single time. Time point: baseline, week 1 (first vaccination visit). Treatment given: pre-vaccination baseline after standard-of-care therapy. This sample comprised PBMCs, obtained from a glioma patient treated with radiotherapy, temozolomide or both. These receptors came from a man between 18 and 35 years old with glioma.

The gene calls are TRBV11-1 and TRBJ1-2; D not resolved. The CDR3 totals 15 residues. Trimming took off 5 bases at V and 5 bases at J, with 18 bases between the two ends. Germline CDR1 reads SGHAT; CDR2 reads FQDESV (reference sequence). CDR3 in amino acids: CASSGPNTAVYGYTF. The CDR3 DNA reads TGTGCCAGCAGCGGACCAAACACGGCGGTTTATGGCTACACCTTC.

V and J are TRBV18 and TRBJ2-5, with 11 positions matching TRBD2. Germline values: CDR1 KGHSH, CDR2 LQKENI. There are 18 residues in the CDR3. J was trimmed by 2 bases and V by 1 base; bases with no gene match: 9. The CDR3 sequence: CASSPRLAGGGLQETQYF. The CDR3 region has the DNA TGTGCCAGCTCACCACGGCTAGCGGGAGGCGGGTTACAAGAGACCCAGTACTTC.

The chain has TRBV6-6 and TRBJ2-5; no clear D gene. This CDR3 comprises 12 residues. Trimming shortened V by 2 bases and J by 9 bases, and 10 bases separated the two germline ends. Germline V gene lookup returns CDR1 MNHNY and CDR2 SVGAGI (reference sequence). The CDR3 loop is CASSYGDTAQYF. Here the CDR3 DNA reads TGTGCCAGCAGTTACGGGGATACGGCCCAGTACTTC.

The CDR3 bases are TGTGCCAGCAGCCCCCCAGGGCCCACCTACAATGAGCAGTTCTTC. As protein: CASSPPGPTYNEQFF. The V and J genes are TRBV7-2 and TRBJ2-1, with D possibly being TRBD1 (5 bases). This CDR3 region has 15 residues. In germline, CDR1 is SGHTA, CDR2 FQGNSA. V lost 5 bases and J lost 2, with 13 bases in between.

The genes are TRBV30 and TRBJ2-1; TRBD2 is a possible D gene (7 bases). Germline V gives CDR1 GTSNPN, CDR2 SVGIG (reference sequence). V lost 3 bases, J lost 4 bases, and 16 bases lay in between. The CDR3 has 15 residues. The CDR3 loop reads CAWRGGLNPYNEQFF. Written as DNA, the CDR3 is TGTGCCTGGAGGGGGGGGCTAAATCCTTACAATGAGCAGTTCTTC. The complete variable domain, with remaining parts taken from reference TRBV30 and TRBJ2-1, reads SQTIHQWPATLVQPVGSPLSLECTVEGTSNPNLYWYRQAAGRGLQLLFYSVGIGQISSEVPQNLSASRPQDRQFILSSKKLLLSDSGFYLCAWRGGLNPYNEQFFGPGTRLTVL.

Many counts were recorded for this clone. The chain couples TRBV4-2 to TRBJ1-1; 8 positions match TRBD1. CDR1 and CDR2 from the germline V gene are LGHNA and YNFKEQ. V trimming: 4 bases; J trimming: 1 base; junction bases outside the gene matches: 2. This CDR3 contains 14 residues. CDR3 in DNA: TGTGCCAGCAGCCCCGGACAGGGGAACACTGAAGCTTTCTTT. This codes for CASSPGQGNTEAFF.

CDR3 protein: CASSLDPGMDIQYF. The CDR3 DNA reads as TGTGCCAGCAGCTTAGATCCGGGTATGGACATTCAGTACTTC. The chain recombines TRBV7-9 with TRBJ2-4, with D uncertain. Germline assignment: CDR1 SEHNR and CDR2 FQNEAQ (reference sequence). The V end lost 1 base, the J end lost 8 bases, and 12 bases lay between the germline ends. CDR3 length: 14 residues.

This clone showed up just a few times. This sequence joins TRBV9 and TRBJ1-1, with D unresolved. CDR1 and CDR2 from the germline V gene are SGDLS and YYNGEE. V was cut by 0 bases and J by 4 bases, with 10 bases left in between. CDR3 length equals 14 residues. The CDR3 DNA is TGTGCCAGCAGCGTAGGTTCGGCCGGCACTGAAGCTTTCTTT. Protein sequence: CASSVGSAGTEAFF. The full variable domain, rest sourced from reference TRBV9 and TRBJ1-1, is DSGVTQTPKHLITATGQRVTLRCSPRSGDLSVYWYQQSLDQGLQFLIQYYNGEERAKGNILERFSAQQFPDLHSELNLSSLELGDSALYFCASSVGSAGTEAFFGQGTRLTVV.

The CDR3 protein is CSVETGHEQYF. CDR3 nucleotides: TGCAGCGTCGAGACAGGACACGAGCAGTACTTC. This chain connects TRBV29-1 to TRBJ2-7; D possibly corresponds to TRBD1 (6 bases). The CDR3 contains 11 residues. The V end lost 6 bases, the J end lost 5 bases, and 11 bases lay between the germline ends. Looked up from germline, CDR1 is SQVTM and CDR2 is ANQGSEA.

This clone was found a few times. This sequence joins TRBV5-8 and TRBJ1-1, with D perhaps matching TRBD1 (5 bases). Germline values: CDR1 SGHTS, CDR2 YDEGEE. The CDR3 covers 15 residues. V was trimmed by 0 bases and J by 1 base, leaving 10 bases between them. The CDR3 region is CASSLETGWNTEAFF. The CDR3 DNA follows: TGTGCCAGCAGCTTGGAAACAGGATGGAACACTGAAGCTTTCTTT.

The chain recombines TRBV13 with TRBJ2-7; 8 nucleotides match TRBD2. Germline loops: CDR1 PRHDT, CDR2 FYEKMQ (reference sequence). J lost 0 bases, V lost 8 bases, and 9 bases had no gene match. The CDR3 has 15 residues. The CDR3 spells CASSRGGAGSYEQYF. The CDR3 DNA reads as TGTGCCAGCTCCCGGGGGGGCGCAGGCTCCTACGAGCAGTACTTC.

The chain uses TRBV19 and TRBJ2-7, with TRBD2 as a possible D gene (6 bases). The germline gives CDR1 LNHDA, CDR2 SQIVND (reference sequence). CDR3 length equals 15 residues. V was cut by 5 bases and J by 5 bases, with 19 bases left in between. The CDR3, as DNA: TGTGCCAGTAGTCCCCCCCCGGGGGAGTCCCACGAGCAGTACTTC. Amino acid sequence: CASSPPPGESHEQYF.

DNA for the CDR3: TGTGCCAGCTCACCGGAGGGAGACACCATATATTTT. Protein sequence: CASSPEGDTIYF. This chain connects TRBV18 to TRBJ1-3; no clear D. Germline V gives CDR1 KGHSH, CDR2 LQKENI. The CDR3 is made up of 12 amino acids. V lost 3 bases and J lost 8, with 8 bases in between. Using reference TRBV18 and TRBJ1-3 for the parts outside the CDR3, the full variable domain is NAGVMQNPRHLVRRRGQEARLRCSPMKGHSHVYWYRQLPEEGLKFMVYLQKENIIDESGMPKERFSAEFPKEGPSILRIQQVVRGDSAAYFCASSPEGDTIYFGEGSWLTVV.

The chain links TRBV4-2 to TRBJ1-4; TRBD1 is a possible D gene (5 bases). V was pared by 1 base and J by 8 bases, with 17 bases between. This CDR3 is built from 16 residues. From germline, CDR1 is LGHNA and CDR2 YNFKEQ. DNA of the CDR3: TGTGCCAGCAGCCAAGGTGACCGTTCAGGGCACGAAAAACTGTTTTTT. Translating it yields CASSQGDRSGHEKLFF.

The chain is built from TRBV6-5 and TRBJ2-3, with 9 bases identical to TRBD1. J lost 7 bases, V lost 6 bases, and 8 bases had no gene match. This CDR3 comprises 14 residues. Germline V gives CDR1 MNHEY, CDR2 SVGAGI. This CDR3 is CASRRRDRENTQYF. In DNA, the CDR3 is TGTGCCAGCAGACGAAGGGACAGGGAGAATACGCAGTATTTT.

The chain joins TRBV5-6 to TRBJ2-7; D ambiguous. The V end was cut by 5 bases, the J end by 0 bases, with 9 bases between. From germline, CDR1 is SGHDT and CDR2 YYEEEE. The CDR3 loop spans 13 amino acids. The CDR3 DNA reads as TGTGCCAGCAGTTATGGGCACTCCTACGAGCAGTACTTC. Translated, it gives CASSYGHSYEQYF.

The CDR3 DNA reads as TGCAGCGACTATCAAGAGACCCAGTACTTC. This translates into CSDYQETQYF. The V gene is TRBV29-1, the J gene TRBJ2-5; D uncertain. The CDR3 has 10 residues. V was shortened by 7 bases and J by 2 bases, with 5 bases between the two germline ends. Germline CDR1 is SQVTM and CDR2 is ANQGSEA.

This clone was recorded a few times. This chain links TRBV6-6 with TRBJ1-3; 9 nucleotides line up with TRBD1. The CDR3 sequence is 14 residues long. V trimming: 7 bases; J trimming: 5 bases; junction bases outside the gene matches: 6. Germline CDR1 MNHNY, CDR2 SVGAGI (reference sequence). CDR3 bases: TGTGCCAGCATTTCGGACAGGGGTAGAAACACCATATATTTT. Translated, it gives CASISDRGRNTIYF.

This chain connects TRBV5-1 to TRBJ1-2, with D unresolved. Germline values: CDR1 SGHRS, CDR2 YFSETQ. V shed 0 bases and J shed 3 bases, with 6 bases lying between them. This CDR3 contains 13 residues. The CDR3, as DNA: TGCGCCAGCAGCTTGGTGGCGGACTATGGCTACACCTTC. Protein: CASSLVADYGYTF.

In DNA form, the CDR3 reads TGTGCCAGCCAGGGACAGGGTTTCACCGGGGAGCTGTTTTTT. Translation gives CASQGQGFTGELFF. This chain uses TRBV9 with TRBJ2-2; 9 bases map to TRBD1. The germline gives CDR1 SGDLS, CDR2 YYNGEE. The CDR3 runs to 14 residues. J gave up 4 bases and V 7 bases, and 5 bases lay outside the gene matches.

The gene calls are TRBV6-5 and TRBJ1-5; tentatively, D is TRBD1 (5 bases). Per the germline V gene, CDR1 is MNHEY and CDR2 is SVGAGI. The CDR3 consists of 15 residues. Deletions cut 5 bases from V and 5 bases from J, with 16 bases between. Here the CDR3 reads CASSQQGPKYQPQHF. For the CDR3, the DNA is TGTGCCAGCAGTCAGCAGGGCCCTAAATATCAGCCCCAGCATTTT.

The V and J genes are TRBV9 and TRBJ2-7; 12 nucleotides agree with TRBD2. V shed 0 bases and J 3 bases; nucleotides not matched to a gene: 1. CDR3 length equals 15 residues. Germline assignment: CDR1 SGDLS and CDR2 YYNGEE. The CDR3 loop is CASSVGTSGIYEQYF. The CDR3 DNA sequence: TGTGCCAGCAGCGTAGGGACTAGCGGGATCTACGAGCAGTACTTC. Variable domain in full (rest from reference TRBV9 and TRBJ2-7): DSGVTQTPKHLITATGQRVTLRCSPRSGDLSVYWYQQSLDQGLQFLIQYYNGEERAKGNILERFSAQQFPDLHSELNLSSLELGDSALYFCASSVGTSGIYEQYFGPGTRLTVT.

The chain carries TRBV6-5 and TRBJ1-2, with a tentative D call TRBD1 (5 bases). The CDR3 runs to 15 residues. CDR1 MNHEY and CDR2 SVGAGI come from the germline V gene. With 6 bases removed from V and 3 bases from J, the gap between germline ends came to 17 bases. The CDR3 DNA reads TGTGCCAGCAGGAAGTCAATTGGGGCGTACTATGGCTACACCTTC. Its translation is CASRKSIGAYYGYTF.

The chain links TRBV19 to TRBJ2-7; a possible D gene is TRBD1 (6 bases). Looked up from germline, CDR1 is LNHDA and CDR2 is SQIVND (reference sequence). The CDR3 covers 15 residues. Trimming removed 1 base from V and 4 bases from J, with 14 bases in between. The CDR3 region has the DNA TGTGCCAGTAGTATAGGGGCAGGGGTAGGATACGAGCAGTACTTC. Its translation is CASSIGAGVGYEQYF.

This rearrangement joins TRBV6-5 to TRBJ1-2, with D unresolved. This CDR3 has 13 amino acids. The germline V and J ends were trimmed by 6 bases and 0 bases, with 8 bases remaining between them. The germline V gene has CDR1 MNHEY and CDR2 SVGAGI. Here the CDR3 DNA reads TGTGCCAGCAGCGACGGCGCTAACTATGGCTACACCTTC. Its translation is CASSDGANYGYTF.

This sequence joins TRBV27 and TRBJ1-5; D unclear. Trimming shortened V by 3 bases and J by 1 base, and 10 bases separated the two germline ends. Germline V gene data show CDR1 as MNHEY and CDR2 as SMNVEV (reference sequence). The CDR3 sequence is 15 residues long. In DNA, the CDR3 is TGTGCCAGCAGTTTGGCGGCAGGAAGCAATCAGCCCCAGCATTTT. Its translation: CASSLAAGSNQPQHF.

The count of this clone is one. The rearrangement uses TRBV10-3 and TRBJ2-7; a possible D gene is TRBD1 (5 bases). This CDR3 has 13 residues. Germline CDR1 and CDR2: ENHRY and SYGVKD. V shed 9 bases and J shed 6 bases, with 18 bases lying between them. In DNA form, the CDR3 reads TGTGCCATTTCCGGATCCAGGGAACGCGAGCAGTACTTC. Translation gives CAISGSREREQYF.

The gene calls are TRBV13 and TRBJ2-1, with 12 bases matching TRBD2. Germline lookup yields CDR1 PRHDT and CDR2 FYEKMQ (reference sequence). V shed 4 bases, J shed 6 bases, and the junction held 4 bases outside the gene matches. The CDR3 contains 15 residues. CDR3 loop: CASSWGTSGLNEQFF. The CDR3 DNA is TGTGCCAGCAGCTGGGGGACTAGCGGGCTCAATGAGCAGTTCTTC. The full variable domain, rest sourced from reference TRBV13 and TRBJ2-1, is AAGVIQSPRHLIKEKRETATLKCYPIPRHDTVYWYQQGPGQDPQFLISFYEKMQSDKGSIPDRFSAQQFSDYHSELNMSSLELGDSALYFCASSWGTSGLNEQFFGPGTRLTVL.

The rearrangement links TRBV7-2 to TRBJ1-5; D is unresolved. This CDR3 has 14 amino acids. The V end was cut by 3 bases, the J end by 3 bases, with 9 bases between. Germline V lookup: CDR1 SGHTA, CDR2 FQGNSA. The CDR3 DNA follows: TGTGCCAGCAGCTTTTCCGGATCCAATCAGCCCCAGCATTTT. It specifies CASSFSGSNQPQHF.

The V gene is TRBV4-3, the J gene TRBJ2-7, with TRBD2 matching over 11 bases. The length of the CDR3 is 14 residues. The germline CDR1 and CDR2 sequences are LGHNA and YSLEER. The V gene end was trimmed by 6 bases and the J gene end by 2 bases; junction bases not matched to a gene: 3. The CDR3 DNA sequence: TGCGCCAGCAGTGAACTAGCGGGGGCCTACGAGCAGTACTTC. Translating gives CASSELAGAYEQYF.

The V call is TRBV4-3, the J call TRBJ1-5; tentatively, D is TRBD1 (5 bases). Trimming pared 3 bases from V and 6 bases from J, leaving 15 bases between. This CDR3 has 15 amino acids. CDR1 is LGHNA and CDR2 is YSLEER in the germline V gene. The CDR3 DNA sequence: TGCGCCAGCAGCCAGGGGCAAAACGCAGGTCAGCCCCAGCATTTT. Encoded protein: CASSQGQNAGQPQHF.

This clone was picked up a small number of times. This rearrangement joins TRBV9 to TRBJ1-1; the D gene is possibly TRBD1 (5 bases). The CDR3 length is 13 residues. Germline assignment: CDR1 SGDLS and CDR2 YYNGEE. V was shortened by 10 bases and J by 0 bases, with 13 bases between the two germline ends. CDR3 nucleotides: TGTGCCGGCGCGAGGGGAGTGAACACTGAAGCTTTCTTT. Protein sequence: CAGARGVNTEAFF.